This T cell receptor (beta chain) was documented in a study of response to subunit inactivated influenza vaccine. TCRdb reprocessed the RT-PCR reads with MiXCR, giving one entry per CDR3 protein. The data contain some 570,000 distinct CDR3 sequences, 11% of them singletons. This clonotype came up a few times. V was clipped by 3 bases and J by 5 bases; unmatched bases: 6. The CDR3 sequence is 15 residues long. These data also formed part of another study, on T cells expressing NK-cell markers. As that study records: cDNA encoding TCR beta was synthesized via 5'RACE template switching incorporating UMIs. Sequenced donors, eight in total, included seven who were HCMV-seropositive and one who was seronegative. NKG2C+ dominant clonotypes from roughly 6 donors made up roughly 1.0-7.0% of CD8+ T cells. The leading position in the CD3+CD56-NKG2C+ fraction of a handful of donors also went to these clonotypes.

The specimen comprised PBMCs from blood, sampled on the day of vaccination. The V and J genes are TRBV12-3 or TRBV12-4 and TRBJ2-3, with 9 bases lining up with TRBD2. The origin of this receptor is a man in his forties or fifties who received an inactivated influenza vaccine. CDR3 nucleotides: TGTGCCAGCAGTTTCAGGCGGGGGGGCGGAGATACGCAGTATTTT. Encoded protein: CASSFRRGGGDTQYF.